This entry lists 28 T cell receptor beta chains sequenced from one sample in a study of T cell responses to AZD1222 COVID-19 vaccine. Sequenced by immunoSEQ multiplex PCR; TCRdb stores in-frame clones only, minus some. The table shows about 110,000 clones, with more than 75% occurring only once. The sequencing here drew on peripheral blood, taken 28 days after the second AZD1222 dose. The origin of the receptors is an adult who received the AZD1222 COVID-19 vaccine.

J is TRBJ2-2 and V is TRBV6-5; TRBD2 is a possible D gene (6 bases). Germline V gives CDR1 MNHEY, CDR2 SVGAGI. The CDR3 contains 14 residues. V lost 8 bases, J lost 6 bases, and 16 bases lay in between. CDR3 region: CASGVAGLAGELFF. The CDR3 DNA follows: TGTGCCAGCGGAGTTGCGGGATTAGCCGGGGAGCTGTTTTTT.

The chain carries TRBV10-3 and TRBJ1-6; TRBD1 is a possible D gene (6 bases). Per germline, CDR1 ENHRY and CDR2 SYGVKD. The CDR3 is 14 residues long. Trimming pared 8 bases from V and 9 bases from J, leaving 17 bases between. CDR3 coding DNA: TGTGCCATCTACGCCGGGACAATCTCTTCACCCCTCCACTTT. This gives the protein CAIYAGTISSPLHF.

The genes are TRBV7-9 and TRBJ2-7; 8 nucleotides line up with TRBD2. V gave up 3 bases and J gave up 3 bases; unmatched junction bases: 16. Per germline, CDR1 SEHNR and CDR2 FQNEAQ (reference sequence). The CDR3 totals 18 residues. As DNA, the CDR3 is TGTGCCAGCAGCTTCCACCAAAGGCACGGGAGGGACGTCTACGAGCAGTACTTC. Translation gives CASSFHQRHGRDVYEQYF.

The chain carries TRBV5-4 and TRBJ1-2; D is uncertain. Trimming removed 6 bases at V and 7 bases at J, with 16 bases between. Germline V gene lookup returns CDR1 SGHNT and CDR2 YYREEE (reference sequence). The CDR3 has 13 residues. Here the CDR3 reads CASTPYSNGGYTF. CDR3 in DNA: TGTGCCAGCACCCCGTATAGTAACGGTGGCTACACCTTC. The whole variable domain, filled in from reference TRBV5-4 and TRBJ1-2, reads ETGVTQSPTHLIKTRGQQVTLRCSSQSGHNTVSWYQQALGQGPQFIFQYYREEENGRGNFPPRFSGLQFPNYSSELNVNALELDDSALYLCASTPYSNGGYTFGSGTRLTVV.

The chain recombines TRBV7-6 with TRBJ2-3; D remains ambiguous. Trimming took 2 bases from V and 5 from J, leaving 11 bases between them. The CDR3 has 14 residues. Germline CDR1 and CDR2: SGHVS and FNYEAQ. Here the CDR3 reads CASSLSQPLDTQYF. In nucleotides, the CDR3 is TGTGCCAGCAGCTTATCACAGCCCCTAGATACGCAGTATTTT.

This rearrangement joins TRBV5-1 to TRBJ2-3; D is perhaps TRBD1 or TRBD2 (5 bases each). V dropped 1 base and J dropped 0 bases, with 12 bases sitting between them. CDR1 and CDR2 (germline): SGHRS, YFSETQ. The CDR3 covers 16 residues. CDR3 sequence (DNA): TGCGCCAGCAGCTTGAGAGGGGCGCGAAGCACAGATACGCAGTATTTT. Translating it yields CASSLRGARSTDTQYF. The full variable domain, its missing parts supplied by reference TRBV5-1 and TRBJ2-3, is KAGVTQTPRYLIKTRGQQVTLSCSPISGHRSVSWYQQTPGQGLQFLFEYFSETQRNKGNFPGRFSGRQFSNSRSEMNVSTLELGDSALYLCASSLRGARSTDTQYFGPGTRLTVL.

The chain uses TRBV9 and TRBJ2-3; 10 positions agree with TRBD2. Germline CDR1 is SGDLS and CDR2 is YYNGEE. The V segment lost 1 base and the J segment 5 bases; nucleotides outside the gene matches: 4. The CDR3 sequence is 15 residues long. The CDR3 DNA follows: TGTGCCAGCAGCGTACTAGCGGGAGAGGGAGATACGCAGTATTTT. As protein: CASSVLAGEGDTQYF.

The chain has TRBV10-2 and TRBJ1-6; no firm D call. This CDR3 is 15 amino acids long. Per germline, CDR1 WSHSY and CDR2 SAAADI. Deletions cut 8 bases from V and 5 bases from J, with 16 bases between. CDR3: CASGSYDLHNSPLHF. The CDR3 DNA sequence: TGCGCCAGCGGGTCCTACGACCTTCATAATTCACCCCTCCACTTT.

This chain uses TRBV29-1 with TRBJ2-7; a weak D match, TRBD2 (6 bases). The CDR3 covers 13 residues. Trimming pared 6 bases from V and 3 bases from J, leaving 15 bases between. The germline CDR1 and CDR2 sequences are SQVTM and ANQGSEA. For the CDR3, the DNA is TGCAGCGTACGGGGTGCGGGGAGCTACGAGCAGTACTTC. It is translated as CSVRGAGSYEQYF.

This clone was counted once. V usage is TRBV6-5 and J usage is TRBJ1-2; the D is unclear. The V end lost 7 bases, the J end lost 4 bases, and 19 bases lay between the germline ends. The CDR3 has 15 amino acids. Germline CDR1 MNHEY, CDR2 SVGAGI. The CDR3 spells CASTADARLSYGYTF. DNA for the CDR3: TGTGCCAGCACCGCCGATGCCCGGCTATCCTATGGCTACACCTTC.

The V and J genes are TRBV6-2 or TRBV6-3 and TRBJ2-3; D gene unclear. The germline CDR1 and CDR2 sequences are MNHEY and SVGEGT. This CDR3 is 19 amino acids long. V was cut by 2 bases and J by 0 bases, with 21 bases left in between. The CDR3 bases are TGTGCCAGCAGTTACGCCGCGTTGACTCCAATACCTAGCACAGATACGCAGTATTTT. Amino acid sequence: CASSYAALTPIPSTDTQYF.

V and J are TRBV3-1 (or the pseudogene TRBV3-2) and TRBJ2-1; 12 bases fit TRBD2. Germline values: CDR1 LGHDT, CDR2 YNNKEL (reference sequence). The CDR3 contains 17 residues. V was clipped by 0 bases and J by 8 bases; unmatched bases: 8. CDR3 region: CASSQDQLAGGVDEQFF. The CDR3 DNA sequence: TGTGCCAGCAGCCAAGATCAACTAGCGGGGGGTGTAGATGAGCAGTTCTTC.

This chain joins TRBV14 and TRBJ1-1; D is unclear. V gave up 6 bases and J gave up 0 bases, with 5 bases separating them. Germline CDR1 reads SGHDN; CDR2 reads FVKESK. The CDR3 runs 12 residues. The CDR3 region has the DNA TGTGCCAGCAGTAGGATGAACACTGAAGCTTTCTTT. As protein: CASSRMNTEAFF. Combining the CDR3 with reference TRBV14 and TRBJ1-1 gives the whole variable domain EAGVTQFPSHSVIEKGQTVTLRCDPISGHDNLYWYRRVMGKEIKFLLHFVKESKQDESGMPNNRFLAERTGGTYSTLKVQPAELEDSGVYFCASSRMNTEAFFGQGTRLTVV.

This clone turned up a few times. V gene TRBV3-1 (or the pseudogene TRBV3-2) combines with J gene TRBJ1-5; D ambiguous. The V end lost 3 bases, the J end lost 9 bases, and 9 bases lay between the germline ends. CDR3 length: 12 residues. Germline CDR1 and CDR2: LGHDT and YNNKEL (reference sequence). The CDR3 DNA sequence: TGTGCCAGCAGCCATCCGGAGGGGCCCCAGCATTTT. Its translation is CASSHPEGPQHF.

The chain links TRBV6-5 to TRBJ1-1; the D gene is possibly TRBD1 (5 bases). V lost 2 bases and J 11 bases, leaving 12 bases between the germline ends. The CDR3 extends over 12 amino acids. Germline CDR1 MNHEY, CDR2 SVGAGI. The CDR3 coding sequence is TGTGCCAGCAGTTACATCGGGGCGCGGGCTTTCTTT. Translated: CASSYIGARAFF.

This chain links TRBV30 with TRBJ2-7; 7 bases are a match to TRBD1. This CDR3 comprises 13 residues. Germline V gene sequence: CDR1 GTSNPN, CDR2 SVGIG (reference sequence). The V and J ends lost 1 base and 4 bases, in that order; junction bases with no gene match: 4. The CDR3 region is CAWSGQGDYEQYF. CDR3 in DNA: TGTGCCTGGAGTGGACAGGGTGATTACGAGCAGTACTTC.

V usage is TRBV6-5 and J usage is TRBJ1-1, with D possibly matching TRBD1 (5 bases). The CDR3 runs to 15 residues. The V end was cut by 6 bases, the J end by 4 bases, with 18 bases between. Germline V gene data show CDR1 as MNHEY and CDR2 as SVGAGI. The CDR3 sequence is CASSDLGVGGTEAFF. CDR3 DNA sequence: TGTGCCAGCAGCGATCTGGGGGTCGGGGGCACTGAAGCTTTCTTT.

The J gene is TRBJ1-5, the V gene TRBV7-9, with D maybe TRBD1 (5 bases). The V gene's germline CDR1 is SEHNR and CDR2 FQNEAQ (reference sequence). This CDR3 spans 14 amino acids. V shed 4 bases and J shed 2 bases, with 9 bases lying between them. Here the CDR3 DNA reads TGTGCCAGCAGCTCCAGGGATGGCAATCAGCCCCAGCATTTT. Translation gives CASSSRDGNQPQHF.

V is TRBV30 and J is TRBJ2-7; possibly TRBD2 for D (6 bases). With 0 bases removed from V and 2 bases from J, the gap between germline ends came to 14 bases. CDR3 length: 15 residues. Germline assignment: CDR1 GTSNPN and CDR2 SVGIG (reference sequence). CDR3 in amino acids: CAWSVVGLRTYEQYF. CDR3 nucleotides: TGTGCCTGGAGTGTTGTGGGACTCCGGACCTACGAGCAGTACTTC.

The chain uses TRBV7-2 and TRBJ1-2; a possible D gene is TRBD1 (5 bases). V was cut by 4 bases and J by 4 bases, with 10 bases left in between. CDR3 length: 13 amino acids. CDR1 is SGHTA and CDR2 is FQGNSA in the germline V gene. The CDR3 spells CASSSREFYGYTF. Written as DNA, the CDR3 is TGTGCCAGCAGCTCCAGGGAATTCTATGGCTACACCTTC.

Only a few counts were recorded for this clone. The CDR3 protein is CATSLTGELNEQFF. The CDR3 DNA sequence: TGTGCCACCAGCCTGACAGGCGAGTTGAATGAGCAGTTCTTC. The V and J genes are TRBV15 and TRBJ2-1, with D perhaps matching TRBD1 (6 bases). Trimming removed 5 bases at V and 7 bases at J, with 15 bases between. CDR3 length equals 14 residues. The germline V gene has CDR1 LNHNV and CDR2 YYDKDF (reference sequence).

V and J are TRBV10-3 and TRBJ2-5; tentative D call: TRBD1 (6 bases). Germline CDR1 is ENHRY and CDR2 is SYGVKD. This CDR3 is built from 13 residues. Trimming left V 8 bases short and J 5 bases short, with 15 bases between. In nucleotides, the CDR3 is TGTGCCATCTCGAAGGGGCAGGGGGAGACCCAGTACTTC. Protein product: CAISKGQGETQYF.

The V call is TRBV7-2, the J call TRBJ2-7; D is ambiguous. V lost 3 bases and J lost 2, with 8 bases in between. CDR3 size: 13 residues. Germline V gene lookup returns CDR1 SGHTA and CDR2 FQGNSA. CDR3 bases: TGTGCCAGCAGCTTCGGTCCCACCTACGAGCAGTACTTC. Its translation: CASSFGPTYEQYF.

The chain links TRBV27 to TRBJ2-1; TRBD2 might be the D (6 bases). V was cut by 1 base and J by 2 bases, with 9 bases left in between. The CDR3 extends over 15 amino acids. Germline values: CDR1 MNHEY, CDR2 SMNVEV (reference sequence). The CDR3 sequence: CASSLFGSPYNEQFF. CDR3 DNA sequence: TGTGCCAGCAGTTTATTCGGGAGTCCCTACAATGAGCAGTTCTTC.

The V gene is TRBV24-1, the J gene TRBJ1-2; TRBD1 is a possible D gene (5 bases). Germline CDR1 is KGHDR and CDR2 is SFDVKD. V was trimmed by 3 bases and J by 7 bases, leaving 8 bases between them. This CDR3 region has 12 residues. CDR3 sequence: CATSDEGVGYTF. The CDR3 nucleotides are TGTGCCACCAGTGATGAAGGGGTTGGCTACACCTTC.

This chain uses TRBV3-1 (or the pseudogene TRBV3-2) with TRBJ2-7; D may be TRBD2 (6 bases). Germline CDR1 reads LGHDT; CDR2 reads YNNKEL (reference sequence). The CDR3 length is 14 residues. V was cut by 0 bases and J by 5 bases, with 11 bases left in between. Written as DNA, the CDR3 is TGTGCCAGCAGCCAAGAGGGCGGGGCCGACGAGCAGTACTTC. This encodes CASSQEGGADEQYF.

Written as DNA, the CDR3 is TGTGCCACCAGTGACCGGGGACAGGGCTACGAGCAGTACTTC. Translating it yields CATSDRGQGYEQYF. The gene calls are TRBV24-1 and TRBJ2-7, with 9 positions matching TRBD1. The CDR3 is 14 residues long. J lost 3 bases, V lost 4 bases, and 3 bases had no gene match. Germline V gene lookup returns CDR1 KGHDR and CDR2 SFDVKD.

This clone was found once. This chain uses TRBV7-9 with TRBJ1-2; D gene unclear. The CDR3 loop spans 10 amino acids. V gave up 1 base and J gave up 8 bases, with 2 bases separating them. Germline loops: CDR1 SEHNR, CDR2 FQNEAQ (reference sequence). CDR3 bases: TGTGCCAGCAGCTTAGAGGGCTACACCTTC. It encodes CASSLEGYTF.